This T cell receptor beta chain was documented in a study of cytomegalovirus exposure and HLA in healthy donors. Whole-study results and caveats: Accurate HLA-A and HLA-B prediction from TCR beta sequences was reported for most subjects. Only CMV serostatus was available as immune exposure information. It was reported that the classifier diagnosed cytomegalovirus status with high specificity and sensitivity in both the original and validation cohorts.

Concerning this clone itself: As yet, its antigen is unknown.

Germline values: CDR1 MNHNS, CDR2 SASEGT. The CDR3 totals 14 residues. J gave up 4 bases and V 6 bases, and 8 bases lay outside the gene matches. This PCR relied on a set of 60 Vbeta primers and 13 Jbeta primers. The protocol was immunoSEQ multiplex PCR, while the TCRdb copy is restricted to in-frame clones and leaves out a portion. This repertoire shows 250,000 to 350,000 clones, 72% found once; its top ten account for around 2.3%. Sequenced input: PBMCs. The receptor was isolated from a female donor in good health and CMV-seronegative. The chain has TRBV6-1 and TRBJ2-7, with 8 positions matching TRBD1. The CDR3 DNA reads as TGTGCCAGCAGCGAGGGGGGACAGGCGTACGAGCAGTACTTC. This encodes CASSEGGQAYEQYF.